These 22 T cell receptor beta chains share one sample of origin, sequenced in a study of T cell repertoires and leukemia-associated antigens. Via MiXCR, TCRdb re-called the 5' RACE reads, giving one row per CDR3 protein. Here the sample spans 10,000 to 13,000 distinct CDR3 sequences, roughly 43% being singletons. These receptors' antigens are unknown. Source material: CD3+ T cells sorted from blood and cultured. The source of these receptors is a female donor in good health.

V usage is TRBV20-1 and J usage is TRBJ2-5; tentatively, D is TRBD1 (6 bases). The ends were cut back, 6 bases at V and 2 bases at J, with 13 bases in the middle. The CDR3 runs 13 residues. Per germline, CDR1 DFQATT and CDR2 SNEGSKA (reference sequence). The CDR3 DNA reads TGCAGTGCAACAGGGTTACGGCAAGAGACCCAGTACTTC. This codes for CSATGLRQETQYF.

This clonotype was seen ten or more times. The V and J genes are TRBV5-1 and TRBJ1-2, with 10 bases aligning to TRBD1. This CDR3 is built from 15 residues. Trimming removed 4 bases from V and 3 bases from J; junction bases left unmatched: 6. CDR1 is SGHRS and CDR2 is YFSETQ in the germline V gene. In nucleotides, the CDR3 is TGCGCCAGCAGCCCCGGGACAGGGGTTGACTATGGCTACACCTTC. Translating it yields CASSPGTGVDYGYTF.

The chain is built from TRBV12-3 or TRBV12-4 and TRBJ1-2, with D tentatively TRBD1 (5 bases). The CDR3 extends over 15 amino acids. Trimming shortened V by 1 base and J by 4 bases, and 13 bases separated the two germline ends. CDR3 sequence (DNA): TGTGCCAGCAGTTTAGGGATACAGGCGGGCTATGGCTACACCTTC. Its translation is CASSLGIQAGYGYTF.

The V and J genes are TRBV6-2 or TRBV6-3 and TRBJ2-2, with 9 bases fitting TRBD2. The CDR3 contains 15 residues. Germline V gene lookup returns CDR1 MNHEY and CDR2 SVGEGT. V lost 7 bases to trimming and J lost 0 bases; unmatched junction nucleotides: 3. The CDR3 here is CASKRLAANTGELFF. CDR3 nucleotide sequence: TGTGCCAGCAAAAGACTAGCGGCGAACACCGGGGAGCTGTTTTTT.

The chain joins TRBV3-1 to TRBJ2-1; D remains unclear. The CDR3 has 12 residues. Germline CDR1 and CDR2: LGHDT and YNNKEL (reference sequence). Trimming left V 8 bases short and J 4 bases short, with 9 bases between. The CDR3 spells CASGDAYNEQFF. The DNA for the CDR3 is TGTGCCAGCGGCGACGCATACAATGAGCAGTTCTTC.

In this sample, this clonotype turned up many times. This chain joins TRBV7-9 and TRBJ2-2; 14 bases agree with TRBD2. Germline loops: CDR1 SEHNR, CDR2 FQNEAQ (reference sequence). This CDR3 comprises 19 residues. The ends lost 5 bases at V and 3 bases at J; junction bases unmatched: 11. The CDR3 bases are TGTGCCAGCAGCCCCCCGGGACTAGCGGGAGTTCATCACACCGGGGAGCTGTTTTTT. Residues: CASSPPGLAGVHHTGELFF.

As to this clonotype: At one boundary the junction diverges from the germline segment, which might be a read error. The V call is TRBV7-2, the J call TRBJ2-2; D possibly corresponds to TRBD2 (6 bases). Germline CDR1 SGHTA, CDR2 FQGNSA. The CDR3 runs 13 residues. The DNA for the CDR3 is TGTGCCAGCAGCTTAGCGGAGGGTGGGGAGCTGCTTTTT. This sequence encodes CASSLAEGGELLF.

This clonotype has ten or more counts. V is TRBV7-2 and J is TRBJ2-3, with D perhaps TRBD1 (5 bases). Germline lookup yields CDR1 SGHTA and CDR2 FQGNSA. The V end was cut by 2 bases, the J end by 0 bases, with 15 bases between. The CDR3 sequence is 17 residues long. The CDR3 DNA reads TGTGCCAGCAGCTTATTTTTCAGGGCAGGGAGCACAGATACGCAGTATTTT. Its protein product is CASSLFFRAGSTDTQYF.

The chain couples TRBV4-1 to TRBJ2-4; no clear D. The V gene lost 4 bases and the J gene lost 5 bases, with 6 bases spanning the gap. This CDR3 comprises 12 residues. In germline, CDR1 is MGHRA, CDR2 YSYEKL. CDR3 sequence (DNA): TGCGCCAGCAGCCTATGGCAAAACATTCAGTACTTC. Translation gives CASSLWQNIQYF.

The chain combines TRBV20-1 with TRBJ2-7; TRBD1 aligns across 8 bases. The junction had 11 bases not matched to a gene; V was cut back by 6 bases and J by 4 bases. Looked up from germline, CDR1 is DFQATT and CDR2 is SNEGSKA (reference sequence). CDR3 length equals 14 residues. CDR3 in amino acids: CSAGDRTKTYEQYF. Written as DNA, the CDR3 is TGCAGTGCGGGGGACAGGACAAAAACATACGAGCAGTACTTC.

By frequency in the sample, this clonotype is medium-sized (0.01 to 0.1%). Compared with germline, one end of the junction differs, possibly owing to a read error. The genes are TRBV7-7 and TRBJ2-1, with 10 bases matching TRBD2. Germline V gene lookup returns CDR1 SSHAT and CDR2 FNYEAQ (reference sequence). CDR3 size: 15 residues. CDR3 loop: CASSPRLAGYNEQFF. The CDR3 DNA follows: TGTGCTAGCAGCCCTAGACTAGCGGGTTACAATGAGCAGTTCTTC.

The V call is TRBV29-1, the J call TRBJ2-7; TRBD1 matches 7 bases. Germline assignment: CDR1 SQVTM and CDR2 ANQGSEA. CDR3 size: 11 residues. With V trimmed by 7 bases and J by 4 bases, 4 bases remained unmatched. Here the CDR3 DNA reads TGCAGCGCCGGGACAGCTTACGAGCAGTACTTC. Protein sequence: CSAGTAYEQYF.

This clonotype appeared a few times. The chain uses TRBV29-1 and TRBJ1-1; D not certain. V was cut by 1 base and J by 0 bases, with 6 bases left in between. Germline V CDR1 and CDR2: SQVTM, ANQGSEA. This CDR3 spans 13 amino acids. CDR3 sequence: CSVEGRMNTEAFF. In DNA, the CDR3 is TGCAGCGTTGAAGGCCGGATGAACACTGAAGCTTTCTTT.

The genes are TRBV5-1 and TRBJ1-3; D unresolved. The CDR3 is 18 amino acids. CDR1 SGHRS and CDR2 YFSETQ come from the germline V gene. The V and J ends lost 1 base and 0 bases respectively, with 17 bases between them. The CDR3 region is CASSLRPAATYSGNTIYF. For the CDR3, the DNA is TGCGCCAGCAGCTTGCGCCCCGCAGCCACGTACTCTGGAAACACCATATATTTT.

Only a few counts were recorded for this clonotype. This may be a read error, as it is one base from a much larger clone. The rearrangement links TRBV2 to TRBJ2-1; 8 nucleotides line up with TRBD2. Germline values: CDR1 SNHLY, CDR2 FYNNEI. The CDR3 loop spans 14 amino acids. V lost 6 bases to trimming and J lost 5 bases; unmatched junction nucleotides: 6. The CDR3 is CASRRREGHNEQFF. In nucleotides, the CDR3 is TGTGCCAGCAGAAGACGGGAGGGGCACAATGAGCAGTTCTTC.

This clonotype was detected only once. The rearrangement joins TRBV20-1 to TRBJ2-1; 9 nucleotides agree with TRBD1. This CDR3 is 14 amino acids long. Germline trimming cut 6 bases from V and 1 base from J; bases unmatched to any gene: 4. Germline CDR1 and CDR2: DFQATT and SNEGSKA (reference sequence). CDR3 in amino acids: CSAGDRDSYNEQFF. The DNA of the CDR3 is TGCAGTGCAGGGGACAGGGATTCCTACAATGAGCAGTTCTTC.

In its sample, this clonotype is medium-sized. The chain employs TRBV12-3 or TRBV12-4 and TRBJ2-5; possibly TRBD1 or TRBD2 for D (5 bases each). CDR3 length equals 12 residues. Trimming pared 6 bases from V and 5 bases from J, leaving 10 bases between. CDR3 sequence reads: CASSPGRETQYF. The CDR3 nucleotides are TGTGCCAGCAGCCCGGGACGGGAGACCCAGTACTTC.

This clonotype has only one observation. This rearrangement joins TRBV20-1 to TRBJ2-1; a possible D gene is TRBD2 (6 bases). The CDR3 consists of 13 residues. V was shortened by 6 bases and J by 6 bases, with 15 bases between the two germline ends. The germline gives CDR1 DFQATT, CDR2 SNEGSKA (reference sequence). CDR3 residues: CSAKPAGRNEQFF. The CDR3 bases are TGCAGTGCCAAACCAGCGGGCCGCAATGAGCAGTTCTTC.

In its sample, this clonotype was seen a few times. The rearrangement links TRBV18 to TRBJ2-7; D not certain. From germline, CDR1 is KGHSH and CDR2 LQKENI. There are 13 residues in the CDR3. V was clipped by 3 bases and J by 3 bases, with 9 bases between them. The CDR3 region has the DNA TGTGCCAGCTCACCCGTCCCCGGCTACGAGCAGTACTTC. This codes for CASSPVPGYEQYF.

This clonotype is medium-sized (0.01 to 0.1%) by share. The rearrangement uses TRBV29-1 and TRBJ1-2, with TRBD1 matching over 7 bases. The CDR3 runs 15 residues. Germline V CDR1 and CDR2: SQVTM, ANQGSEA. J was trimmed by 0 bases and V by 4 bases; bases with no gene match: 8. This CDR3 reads CSVARGQEANYGYTF. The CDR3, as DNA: TGCAGCGTTGCAAGAGGACAGGAAGCTAACTATGGCTACACCTTC.

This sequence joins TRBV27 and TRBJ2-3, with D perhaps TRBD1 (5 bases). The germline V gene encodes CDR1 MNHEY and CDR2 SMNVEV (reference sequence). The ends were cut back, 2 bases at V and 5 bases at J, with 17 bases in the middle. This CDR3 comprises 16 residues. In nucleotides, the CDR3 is TGTGCCAGCAGTTTACGCGTAGGGGCGGTCGAAGATACGCAGTATTTT. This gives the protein CASSLRVGAVEDTQYF.

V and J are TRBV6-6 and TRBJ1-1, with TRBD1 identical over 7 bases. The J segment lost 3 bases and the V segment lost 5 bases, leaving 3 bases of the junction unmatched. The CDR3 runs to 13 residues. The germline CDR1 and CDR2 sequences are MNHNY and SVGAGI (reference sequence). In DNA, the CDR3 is TGTGCCAGCAGTCCGGGACAGTACACTGAAGCTTTCTTT. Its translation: CASSPGQYTEAFF.